Each of the 6 T cell receptor beta chains below was sequenced from the same sample in a study of cytomegalovirus exposure and HLA in healthy donors. Amplification used 60 Vbeta primers and 13 Jbeta primers. TCRdb's copy holds only in-frame clones and misses some; the assay was immunoSEQ multiplex PCR. The sample yields under 130,000 clones, roughly 13% seen once. The sample taken for sequencing was PBMCs. The source of these receptors is a man in his forties or fifties in good health and CMV-seropositive.

This clone showed up just a few times. The chain has TRBV18 and TRBJ2-5, with D tentatively TRBD1 (5 bases). The better agreement between TRBJ2-7 and the DNA end casts doubt on the J call. Germline V gives CDR1 KGHSH, CDR2 LQKENI. This CDR3 region has 16 residues. The CDR3 region is CASSPPQGLTTYEQYF. The CDR3, as DNA: TGTGCCAGCTCACCACCCCAGGGATTGACCACCTACGAGCAGTACTTC.

The gene calls are TRBV7-9 and TRBJ1-4; TRBD1 might be the D (6 bases). V dropped 4 bases and J dropped 5 bases, with 11 bases sitting between them. The CDR3 has 14 amino acids. Germline CDR1 and CDR2: SEHNR and FQNEAQ (reference sequence). The CDR3 sequence is CASSSPGGNEKLFF. Here the CDR3 DNA reads TGTGCCAGCAGCTCCCCGGGGGGCAATGAAAAACTGTTTTTT. The whole variable domain, filled in from reference TRBV7-9 and TRBJ1-4, reads DTGVSQNPRHKITKRGQNVTFRCDPISEHNRLYWYRQTLGQGPEFLTYFQNEAQLEKSRLLSDRFSAERPKGSFSTLEIQRTEQGDSAMYLCASSSPGGNEKLFFGSGTQLSVL.

The V gene is TRBV9, the J gene TRBJ2-7; D might be TRBD1 (6 bases). This CDR3 has 14 residues. Germline CDR1 and CDR2: SGDLS and YYNGEE. Deletions cut 0 bases from V and 1 base from J, with 8 bases between. The CDR3 protein is CASSVGRGSYEQYF. The CDR3 nucleotides read TGTGCCAGCAGCGTAGGAAGGGGGTCCTACGAGCAGTACTTC.

The chain links TRBV21-1 to TRBJ1-1. TRBV21-1 is a listed pseudogene. This CDR3 region has 14 residues. CDR3 residues: CASSPRRGGLEAFF. CDR3 nucleotides: TGTGCCAGCAGCCCCCGGCGGGGGGGGCTTGAAGCTTTCTTT.

This clone was counted between two and nine times. The gene calls are TRBV6-4 and TRBJ2-1; D is perhaps TRBD2 (5 bases). This CDR3 comprises 13 residues. In germline, CDR1 is MRHNA, CDR2 SNTAGT. The V gene lost 3 bases and the J gene lost 9 bases, with 12 bases spanning the gap. The CDR3 DNA reads TGTGCCAGCAGTGAGGTGAGCCGGGGTGAGCAGTTCTTC. Protein sequence: CASSEVSRGEQFF.

V and J are TRBV5-1 and TRBJ2-7; a weak D match, TRBD2 (5 bases). Trimming shortened V by 1 base and J by 6 bases, and 14 bases separated the two germline ends. The CDR3 is 14 residues long. Germline V gives CDR1 SGHRS, CDR2 YFSETQ. The CDR3 DNA reads TGCGCCAGCAGCTTGTTGGTGGGAGAGGGCGAGCAGTACTTC. Encoded protein: CASSLLVGEGEQYF.